A single sample is the source of the 19 T cell receptor beta chains below, sequenced in a study of blood T cell repertoires in COVID-19. Generated by immunoSEQ multiplex PCR, the TCRdb table keeps only in-frame clones and is missing some. This sample has about 77,000 clones, with 80% found just once. Sequenced material: peripheral blood. These receptors came from a woman in her seventies with acute or convalescent COVID-19.

This rearrangement joins TRBV6-2 or TRBV6-3 to TRBJ2-7; D is possibly TRBD1 (6 bases). The V gene's germline CDR1 is MNHEY and CDR2 SVGEGT. CDR3 size: 18 residues. V lost 6 bases, J lost 2 bases, and 26 bases lay in between. Here the CDR3 reads CASSVPTHLWAGAYEQYF. CDR3 coding DNA: TGTGCCAGCAGCGTCCCGACCCACCTATGGGCAGGGGCCTACGAGCAGTACTTC.

The chain links TRBV5-4 to TRBJ2-7, with 7 bases that match TRBD2. The CDR3 runs 14 residues. Germline V CDR1 and CDR2: SGHNT, YYREEE (reference sequence). The junction had 7 bases not matched to a gene; V was cut back by 4 bases and J by 3 bases. CDR3 nucleotides: TGTGCCAGCAGCCCGGCTAGCGGTTACTACGAGCAGTACTTC. The encoded protein is CASSPASGYYEQYF. The variable domain in full, with the rest retrieved from reference TRBV5-4 and TRBJ2-7, is ETGVTQSPTHLIKTRGQQVTLRCSSQSGHNTVSWYQQALGQGPQFIFQYYREEENGRGNFPPRFSGLQFPNYSSELNVNALELDDSALYLCASSPASGYYEQYFGPGTRLTVT.

J is TRBJ1-5 and V is TRBV19, with 8 bases fitting TRBD1. The trim removed 3 bases at V and 6 bases at J, leaving 4 bases unmatched. Germline assignment: CDR1 LNHDA and CDR2 SQIVND (reference sequence). CDR3 length equals 14 residues. The CDR3 DNA is TGTGCCAGTAGTATGACAGGGGAAGGTCAGCCCCAGCATTTT. Its translation: CASSMTGEGQPQHF.

The rearrangement joins TRBV9 to TRBJ1-2; D may be TRBD1 (5 bases). The CDR3 loop spans 15 amino acids. CDR1 and CDR2 from the germline V gene are SGDLS and YYNGEE. Trimming cost V 3 bases and J 7 bases, with 19 bases left between them. CDR3 sequence: CASSAPLTVSSGYTF. Written as DNA, the CDR3 is TGTGCCAGCAGCGCCCCCCTGACAGTATCGAGTGGCTACACCTTC. Variable domain in full (rest from reference TRBV9 and TRBJ1-2): DSGVTQTPKHLITATGQRVTLRCSPRSGDLSVYWYQQSLDQGLQFLIQYYNGEERAKGNILERFSAQQFPDLHSELNLSSLELGDSALYFCASSAPLTVSSGYTFGSGTRLTVV.

V is TRBV2 and J is TRBJ1-1, with unresolved D. Germline V gene lookup returns CDR1 SNHLY and CDR2 FYNNEI. The CDR3 runs 14 residues. Trimming removed 2 bases from V and 3 bases from J, with 10 bases in between. The CDR3 nucleotides are TGTGCCAGCAGTGAAAGGGAGGTTTACACTGAAGCTTTCTTT. Its protein is CASSEREVYTEAFF. Full variable domain (outside the CDR3, taken from reference TRBV2 and TRBJ1-1): EPEVTQTPSHQVTQMGQEVILRCVPISNHLYFYWYRQILGQKVEFLVSFYNNEISEKSEIFDDQFSVERPDGSNFTLKIRSTKLEDSAMYFCASSEREVYTEAFFGQGTRLTVV.

The chain employs TRBV27 and TRBJ2-5; D may be TRBD1 (6 bases). The V end was cut by 5 bases, the J end by 5 bases, with 21 bases between. CDR3 length: 16 amino acids. Germline V gives CDR1 MNHEY, CDR2 SMNVEV (reference sequence). CDR3 sequence reads: CASSPIDRRARETQYF. CDR3 DNA: TGTGCCAGCAGTCCGATAGACAGGCGGGCTCGGGAGACCCAGTACTTC.

This clone was seen once. This chain joins TRBV29-1 and TRBJ1-2; D is undetermined. Germline V lookup: CDR1 SQVTM, CDR2 ANQGSEA. Trimming took 0 bases from V and 6 from J, leaving 11 bases between them. The CDR3 spans 13 residues. The CDR3 protein is CSVEERRMDGYTF. CDR3 bases: TGCAGCGTTGAAGAGCGGCGGATGGATGGCTACACCTTC.

The V and J genes are TRBV7-2 and TRBJ2-7, with 10 bases aligning to TRBD2. After removal of 3 bases from V and 3 bases from J, the junction contained 11 bases not matched to a gene. CDR3 length equals 17 residues. The germline V gene encodes CDR1 SGHTA and CDR2 FQGNSA. The CDR3 DNA reads as TGTGCCAGCAGCTTGCACGCGCGGACTAGCGGAAACTACGAGCAGTACTTC. It codes for CASSLHARTSGNYEQYF.

This CDR3 is CSASWEGVQETQYF. CDR3 DNA sequence: TGCAGTGCTAGTTGGGAGGGGGTCCAAGAGACCCAGTACTTC. The gene calls are TRBV20-1 and TRBJ2-5; D is possibly TRBD2 (7 bases). V dropped 3 bases and J dropped 1 base, with 12 bases sitting between them. The length of the CDR3 is 14 residues. In germline, CDR1 is DFQATT, CDR2 SNEGSKA (reference sequence).

The chain carries TRBV5-1 and TRBJ1-6; possibly TRBD1 for D (5 bases). Germline-derived CDR1 and CDR2 are SGHRS and YFSETQ. The CDR3 sequence is 14 residues long. The V gene lost 5 bases and the J gene lost 10 bases, with 16 bases spanning the gap. Written as DNA, the CDR3 is TGCGCCAGCAGTGCGGAGAGGGGAGGCTCACCCCTCCACTTT. Translation gives CASSAERGGSPLHF.

The chain recombines TRBV3-1 (or the pseudogene TRBV3-2) with TRBJ1-5; perhaps TRBD1 as D (6 bases). This CDR3 comprises 17 residues. CDR1 and CDR2 (germline): LGHDT, YNNKEL (reference sequence). V lost 4 bases and J 3 bases, leaving 19 bases between the germline ends. The CDR3 loop is CASSPSRGITHNQPQHF. CDR3 nucleotide sequence: TGTGCCAGCAGCCCAAGCAGGGGAATCACACACAATCAGCCCCAGCATTTT.

The chain joins TRBV18 to TRBJ2-2, with TRBD1 as a possible D gene (5 bases). There are 15 residues in the CDR3. CDR1 is KGHSH, CDR2 LQKENI, per germline. Trimming stripped 4 bases from V and 0 bases from J, with 9 bases between. The DNA for the CDR3 is TGTGCCAGCTCACTGGCAGGGACGAACACCGGGGAGCTGTTTTTT. It encodes CASSLAGTNTGELFF.

As DNA, the CDR3 is TGCGCCAGCAGCTCCGGAGTCTTGCGGAGTGGCTACACCTTC. Amino acid sequence: CASSSGVLRSGYTF. The V gene is TRBV5-1, the J gene TRBJ1-2, with unresolved D. The CDR3 is 14 residues long. Looked up from germline, CDR1 is SGHRS and CDR2 is YFSETQ. V lost 3 bases to trimming and J lost 7 bases, with 16 bases between them.

This rearrangement joins TRBV5-8 to TRBJ1-5; no firm D call. This CDR3 comprises 13 residues. Looked up from germline, CDR1 is SGHTS and CDR2 is YDEGEE. The germline V and J ends were trimmed by 0 bases and 6 bases, with 7 bases remaining between them. The CDR3 region has the DNA TGTGCCAGCAGCTTGGGATTCGGTCAGCCCCAGCATTTT. Its translation is CASSLGFGQPQHF.

The genes are TRBV5-3 and TRBJ1-5; D might be TRBD1 (5 bases). TRBV5-3 is given ORF status, its function remaining uncertain. Trimming removed 4 bases from V and 8 bases from J, with 25 bases in between. The length of the CDR3 is 17 residues. In DNA form, the CDR3 reads TGTGCCAGAAGCGATACGAACGAGGGACTTCAAGGGGAGCCCCAGCATTTT. Protein sequence: CARSDTNEGLQGEPQHF.

J is TRBJ1-2 and V is TRBV18, with TRBD1 identical over 10 bases. In germline, CDR1 is KGHSH, CDR2 LQKENI. This CDR3 comprises 17 residues. Losses at the gene ends were 3 bases for V and 7 bases for J; bases not matched to a gene: 14. CDR3: CASSPQDTGQGYFGYTF. CDR3 in DNA: TGTGCCAGCTCACCGCAAGATACGGGACAGGGGTATTTTGGCTACACCTTC.

This sequence joins TRBV2 and TRBJ2-7; D perhaps matches TRBD2 (5 bases). The CDR3 has 15 residues. Germline-derived CDR1 and CDR2 are SNHLY and FYNNEI. V was cut by 7 bases and J by 3 bases, with 19 bases left in between. CDR3 bases: TGTGCCAGCACTGGAGGCAGTCCCGTATACTACGAGCAGTACTTC. It translates to CASTGGSPVYYEQYF.

This clone was seen a single time. The sample carries other DNA sequences with the same CDR3. The chain joins TRBV7-9 to TRBJ2-7, with D unresolved. Germline CDR1 is SEHNR and CDR2 is FQNEAQ (reference sequence). The CDR3 totals 11 residues. With 6 bases removed from V and 1 base from J, the gap between germline ends came to 4 bases. The CDR3 is CASSLSYEQYF. In DNA, the CDR3 is TGTGCCAGCAGTCTATCCTACGAGCAGTACTTC.

The V gene is TRBV6-6, the J gene TRBJ2-3; maybe TRBD1 (5 bases). This CDR3 region has 14 residues. V lost 5 bases to trimming and J lost 0 bases, with 9 bases between them. The germline V gene encodes CDR1 MNHNY and CDR2 SVGAGI (reference sequence). CDR3 loop: CASSGAGSTDTQYF. CDR3 DNA: TGTGCCAGCAGTGGGGCTGGCAGCACAGATACGCAGTATTTT.